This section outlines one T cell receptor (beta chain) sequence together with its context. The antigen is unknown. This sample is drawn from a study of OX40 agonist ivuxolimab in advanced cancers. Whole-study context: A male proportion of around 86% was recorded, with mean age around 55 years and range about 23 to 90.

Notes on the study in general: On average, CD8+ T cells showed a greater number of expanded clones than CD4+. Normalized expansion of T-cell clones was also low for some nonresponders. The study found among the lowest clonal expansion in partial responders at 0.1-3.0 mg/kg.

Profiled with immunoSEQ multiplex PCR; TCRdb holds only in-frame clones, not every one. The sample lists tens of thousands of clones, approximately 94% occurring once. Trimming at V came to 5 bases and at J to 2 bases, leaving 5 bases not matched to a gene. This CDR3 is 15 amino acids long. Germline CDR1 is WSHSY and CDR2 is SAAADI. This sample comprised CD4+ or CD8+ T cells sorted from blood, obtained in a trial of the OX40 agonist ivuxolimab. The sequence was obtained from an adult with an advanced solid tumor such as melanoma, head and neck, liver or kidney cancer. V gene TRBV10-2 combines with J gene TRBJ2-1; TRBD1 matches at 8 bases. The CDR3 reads CASSTTGEAYNEQFF. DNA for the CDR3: TGCGCCAGCAGTACGACAGGGGAGGCCTACAATGAGCAGTTCTTC.